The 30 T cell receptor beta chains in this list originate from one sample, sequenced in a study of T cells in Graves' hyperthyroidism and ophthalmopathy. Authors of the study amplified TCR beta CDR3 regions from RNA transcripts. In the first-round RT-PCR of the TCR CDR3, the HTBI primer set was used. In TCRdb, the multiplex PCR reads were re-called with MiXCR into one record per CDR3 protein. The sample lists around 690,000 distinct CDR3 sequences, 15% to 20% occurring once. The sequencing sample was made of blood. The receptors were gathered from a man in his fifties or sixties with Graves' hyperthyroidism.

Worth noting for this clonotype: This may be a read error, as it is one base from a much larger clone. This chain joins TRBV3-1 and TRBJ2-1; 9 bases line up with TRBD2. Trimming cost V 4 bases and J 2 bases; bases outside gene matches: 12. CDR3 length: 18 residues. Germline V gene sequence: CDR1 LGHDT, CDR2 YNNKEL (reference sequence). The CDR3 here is CASSPRGSGSSTYNEQFF. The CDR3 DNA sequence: TGTGCCAGCAGCCCTCGGGGTAGCGGGAGTTCCACCTACAATGAGCAGTTCTTC.

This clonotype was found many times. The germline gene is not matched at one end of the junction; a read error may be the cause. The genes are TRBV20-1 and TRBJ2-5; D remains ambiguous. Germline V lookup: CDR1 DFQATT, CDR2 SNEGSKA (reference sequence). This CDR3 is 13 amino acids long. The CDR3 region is CSSRLHKEETQYF. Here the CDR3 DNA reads TGCAGTTCTAGATTACACAAGGAAGAGACCCAGTACTTC.

This CDR3 is CASSLLAGAGANVLTF. DNA for the CDR3: TGTGCCAGCAGCTTACTAGCGGGAGCTGGGGCCAACGTCCTGACTTTC. The chain links TRBV14 to TRBJ2-6, with 11 bases lining up with TRBD2. This CDR3 has 16 residues. Trimming took 5 bases from V and 2 from J; bases not matched to a gene: 2. Germline V gene lookup returns CDR1 SGHDN and CDR2 FVKESK.

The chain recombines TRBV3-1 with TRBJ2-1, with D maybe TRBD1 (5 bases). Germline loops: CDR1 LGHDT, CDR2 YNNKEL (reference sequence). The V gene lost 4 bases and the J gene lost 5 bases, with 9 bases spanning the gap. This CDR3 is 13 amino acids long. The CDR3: CASSRLTDNEQFF. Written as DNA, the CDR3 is TGTGCCAGCAGCCGCCTGACAGACAATGAGCAGTTCTTC.

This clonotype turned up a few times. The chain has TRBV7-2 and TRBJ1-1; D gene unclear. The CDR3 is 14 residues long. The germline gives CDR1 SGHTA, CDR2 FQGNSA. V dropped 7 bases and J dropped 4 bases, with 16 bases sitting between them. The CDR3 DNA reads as TGTGCCAGCAACGGAAGGATAGGACGCACTGAAGCTTTCTTT. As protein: CASNGRIGRTEAFF. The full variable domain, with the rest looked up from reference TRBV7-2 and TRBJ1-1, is GAGVSQSPSNKVTEKGKDVELRCDPISGHTALYWYRQSLGQGLEFLIYFQGNSAPDKSGLPSDRFSAERTGGSVSTLTIQRTQQEDSAVYLCASNGRIGRTEAFFGQGTRLTVV.

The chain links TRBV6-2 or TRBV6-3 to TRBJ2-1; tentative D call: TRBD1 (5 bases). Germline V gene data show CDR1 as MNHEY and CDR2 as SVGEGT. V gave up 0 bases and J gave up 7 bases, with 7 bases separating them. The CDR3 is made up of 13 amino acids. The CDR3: CASSYSDINEQFF. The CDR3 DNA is TGTGCCAGCAGTTACTCGGACATTAATGAGCAGTTCTTC.

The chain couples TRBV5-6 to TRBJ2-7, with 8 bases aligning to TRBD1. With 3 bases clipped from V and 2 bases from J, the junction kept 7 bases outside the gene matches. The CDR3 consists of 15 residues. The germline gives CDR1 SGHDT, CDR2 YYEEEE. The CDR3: CASSSQGQGTYEQYF. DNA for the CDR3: TGTGCCAGCAGCTCCCAAGGACAGGGCACCTACGAGCAGTACTTC.

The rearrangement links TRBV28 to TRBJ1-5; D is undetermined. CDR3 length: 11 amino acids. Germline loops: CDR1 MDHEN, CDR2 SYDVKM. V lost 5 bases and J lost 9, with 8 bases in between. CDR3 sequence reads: CASSGPGPQHF. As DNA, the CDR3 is TGTGCCAGCAGTGGCCCGGGGCCCCAGCATTTT.

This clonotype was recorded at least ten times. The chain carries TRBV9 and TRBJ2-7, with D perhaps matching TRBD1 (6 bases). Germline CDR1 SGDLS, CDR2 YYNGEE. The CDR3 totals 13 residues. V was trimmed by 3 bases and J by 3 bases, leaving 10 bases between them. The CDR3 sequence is CASSGSGDYEQYF. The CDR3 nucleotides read TGTGCCAGCAGCGGTTCAGGGGACTACGAGCAGTACTTC.

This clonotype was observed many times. CDR3 loop: CASQSGSKETQYF. CDR3 sequence (DNA): TGTGCCAGTCAGAGCGGGAGTAAAGAGACCCAGTACTTC. This sequence joins TRBV9 and TRBJ2-5; TRBD2 matches at 8 bases. The J segment lost 3 bases and the V segment lost 8 bases, leaving 6 bases of the junction unmatched. The germline V gene has CDR1 SGDLS and CDR2 YYNGEE. This CDR3 is 13 amino acids long. Full variable domain (rest looked up from reference TRBV9 and TRBJ2-5): DSGVTQTPKHLITATGQRVTLRCSPRSGDLSVYWYQQSLDQGLQFLIQYYNGEERAKGNILERFSAQQFPDLHSELNLSSLELGDSALYFCASQSGSKETQYFGPGTRLLVL.

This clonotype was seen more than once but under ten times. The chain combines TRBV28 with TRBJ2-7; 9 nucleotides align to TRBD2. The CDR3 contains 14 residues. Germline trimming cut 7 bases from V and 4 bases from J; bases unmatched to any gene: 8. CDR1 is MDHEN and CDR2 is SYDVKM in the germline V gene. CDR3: CASTKAGGLYEQYF. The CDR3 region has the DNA TGTGCCAGCACGAAAGCGGGAGGACTATACGAGCAGTACTTC.

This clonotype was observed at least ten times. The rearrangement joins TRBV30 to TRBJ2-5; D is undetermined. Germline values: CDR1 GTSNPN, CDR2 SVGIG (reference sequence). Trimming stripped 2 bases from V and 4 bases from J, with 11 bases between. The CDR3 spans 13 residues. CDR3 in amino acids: CAWSLRWGETQYF. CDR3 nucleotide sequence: TGTGCCTGGAGTTTAAGGTGGGGAGAGACCCAGTACTTC.

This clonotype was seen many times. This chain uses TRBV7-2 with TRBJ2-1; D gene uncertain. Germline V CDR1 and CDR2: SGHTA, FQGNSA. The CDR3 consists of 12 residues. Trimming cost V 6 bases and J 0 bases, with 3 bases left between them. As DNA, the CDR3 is TGTGCCAGCAGACACTCCTACAATGAGCAGTTCTTC. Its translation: CASRHSYNEQFF.

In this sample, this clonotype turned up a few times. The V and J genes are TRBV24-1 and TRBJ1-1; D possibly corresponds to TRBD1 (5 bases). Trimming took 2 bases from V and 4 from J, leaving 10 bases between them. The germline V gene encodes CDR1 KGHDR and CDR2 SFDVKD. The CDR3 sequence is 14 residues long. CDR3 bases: TGTGCCACCAGTGATTCGACAGCCCCCACTGAAGCTTTCTTT. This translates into CATSDSTAPTEAFF.

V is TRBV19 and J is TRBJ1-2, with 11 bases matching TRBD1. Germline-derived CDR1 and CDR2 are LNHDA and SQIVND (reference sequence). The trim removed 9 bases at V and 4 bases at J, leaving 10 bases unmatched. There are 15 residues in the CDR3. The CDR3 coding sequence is TGTGCCAGCAATGGACAGGGGGCGACGGGCTATGGCTACACCTTC. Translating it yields CASNGQGATGYGYTF.

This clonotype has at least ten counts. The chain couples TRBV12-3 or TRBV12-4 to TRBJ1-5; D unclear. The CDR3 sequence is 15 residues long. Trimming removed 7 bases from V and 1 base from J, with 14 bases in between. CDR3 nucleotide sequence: TGTGCCAGCACCCCCGGAGGCGGGAGCAATCAGCCCCAGCATTTT. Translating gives CASTPGGGSNQPQHF.

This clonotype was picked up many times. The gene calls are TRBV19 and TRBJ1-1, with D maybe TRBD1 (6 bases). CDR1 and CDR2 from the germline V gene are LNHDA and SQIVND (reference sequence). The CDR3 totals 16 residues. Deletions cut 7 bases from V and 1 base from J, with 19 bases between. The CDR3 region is CASTLLDRFGNTEAFF. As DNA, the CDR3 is TGTGCCAGTACCCTCCTTGACAGGTTTGGGAACACTGAAGCTTTCTTT.

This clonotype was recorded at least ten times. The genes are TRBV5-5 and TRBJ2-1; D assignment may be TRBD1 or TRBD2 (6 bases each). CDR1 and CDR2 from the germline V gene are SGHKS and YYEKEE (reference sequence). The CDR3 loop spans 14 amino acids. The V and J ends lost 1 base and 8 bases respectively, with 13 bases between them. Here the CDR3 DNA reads TGTGCCAGCAGCTTGCCGGGAGAGGGGGATGAGCAGTTCTTC. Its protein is CASSLPGEGDEQFF. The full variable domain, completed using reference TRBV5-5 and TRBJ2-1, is DAGVTQSPTHLIKTRGQQVTLRCSPISGHKSVSWYQQVLGQGPQFIFQYYEKEERGRGNFPDRFSARQFPNYSSELNVNALLLGDSALYLCASSLPGEGDEQFFGPGTRLTVL.

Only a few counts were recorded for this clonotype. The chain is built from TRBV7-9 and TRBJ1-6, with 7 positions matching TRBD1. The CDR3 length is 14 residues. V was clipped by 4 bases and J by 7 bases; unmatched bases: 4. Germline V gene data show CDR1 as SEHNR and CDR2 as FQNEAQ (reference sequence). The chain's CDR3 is CASSSGQANSPLHF. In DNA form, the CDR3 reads TGTGCCAGCAGCTCCGGACAGGCCAATTCACCCCTCCACTTT.

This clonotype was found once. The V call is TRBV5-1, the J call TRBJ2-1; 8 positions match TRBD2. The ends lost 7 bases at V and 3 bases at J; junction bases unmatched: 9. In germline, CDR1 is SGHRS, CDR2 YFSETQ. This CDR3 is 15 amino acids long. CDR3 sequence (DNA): TGCGCCAGCGGGCCCACAGCGGGAGTCTACAATGAGCAGTTCTTC. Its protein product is CASGPTAGVYNEQFF.

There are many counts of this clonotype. CDR3: CASSPGLAGPEQYF. DNA for the CDR3: TGTGCCAGCAGTCCGGGACTAGCGGGACCCGAGCAGTACTTC. V usage is TRBV12-3 or TRBV12-4 and J usage is TRBJ2-7, with 13 bases matching TRBD2. Trimming cost V 5 bases and J 6 bases; bases outside gene matches: 4. There are 14 residues in the CDR3.

CDR3 sequence: CASSPERGTYMNTEAFF. CDR3 coding DNA: TGCGCCAGCAGCCCGGAGCGTGGGACATATATGAACACTGAAGCTTTCTTT. The chain couples TRBV5-1 to TRBJ1-1; the D gene is possibly TRBD1 (6 bases). The CDR3 length is 17 residues. Germline V gene data show CDR1 as SGHRS and CDR2 as YFSETQ. The germline V and J ends were trimmed by 4 bases and 0 bases, with 19 bases remaining between them. Using reference TRBV5-1 and TRBJ1-1 for the parts outside the CDR3, the full variable domain is KAGVTQTPRYLIKTRGQQVTLSCSPISGHRSVSWYQQTPGQGLQFLFEYFSETQRNKGNFPGRFSGRQFSNSRSEMNVSTLELGDSALYLCASSPERGTYMNTEAFFGQGTRLTVV.

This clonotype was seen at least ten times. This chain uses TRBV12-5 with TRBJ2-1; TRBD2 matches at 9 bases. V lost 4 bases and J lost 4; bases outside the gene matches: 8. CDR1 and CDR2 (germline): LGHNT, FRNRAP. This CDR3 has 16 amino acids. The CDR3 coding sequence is TGTGCTAGTGGTTCTCCGACTAGCGGCACATACAATGAGCAGTTCTTC. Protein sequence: CASGSPTSGTYNEQFF.

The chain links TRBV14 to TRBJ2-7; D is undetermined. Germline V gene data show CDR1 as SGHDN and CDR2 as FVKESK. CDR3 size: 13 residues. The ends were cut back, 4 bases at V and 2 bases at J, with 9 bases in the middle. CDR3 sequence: CASSLQTAYEQYF. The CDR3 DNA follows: TGTGCCAGCAGCCTCCAGACGGCCTACGAGCAGTACTTC.

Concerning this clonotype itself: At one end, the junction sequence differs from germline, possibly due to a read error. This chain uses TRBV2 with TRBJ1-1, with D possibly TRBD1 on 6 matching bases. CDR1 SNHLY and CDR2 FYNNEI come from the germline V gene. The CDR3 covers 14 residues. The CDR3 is CAGSLQGQNTEAFF. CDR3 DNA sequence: TGTGCCGGCAGCTTACAGGGTCAAAACACTGAAGCTTTCTTT.

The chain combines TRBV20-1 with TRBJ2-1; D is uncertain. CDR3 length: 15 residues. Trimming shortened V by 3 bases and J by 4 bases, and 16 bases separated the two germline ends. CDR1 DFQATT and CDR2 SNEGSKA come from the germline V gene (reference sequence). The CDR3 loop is CSASSASNPYNEQFF. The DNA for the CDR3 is TGCAGTGCTAGTTCCGCGTCCAACCCTTACAATGAGCAGTTCTTC.

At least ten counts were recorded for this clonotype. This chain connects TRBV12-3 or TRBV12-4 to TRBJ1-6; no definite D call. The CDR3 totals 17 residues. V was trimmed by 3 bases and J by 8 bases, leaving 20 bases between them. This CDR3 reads CASSLDAGDLSDSPLHF. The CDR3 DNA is TGTGCCAGCAGTTTGGATGCAGGCGACCTATCCGATTCACCCCTCCACTTT.

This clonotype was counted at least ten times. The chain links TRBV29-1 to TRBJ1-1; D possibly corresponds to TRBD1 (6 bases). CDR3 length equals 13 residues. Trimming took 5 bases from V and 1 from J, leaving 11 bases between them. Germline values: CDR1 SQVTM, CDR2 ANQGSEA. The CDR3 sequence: CSVRYRENTEAFF. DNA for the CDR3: TGCAGCGTTCGGTACAGGGAGAACACTGAAGCTTTCTTT.

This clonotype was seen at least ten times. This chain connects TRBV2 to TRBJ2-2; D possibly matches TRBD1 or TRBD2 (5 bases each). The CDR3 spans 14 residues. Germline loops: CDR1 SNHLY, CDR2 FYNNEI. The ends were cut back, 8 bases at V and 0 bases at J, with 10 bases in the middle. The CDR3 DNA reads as TGTGCCAGCGGATGGGGGACGAACACCGGGGAGCTGTTTTTT. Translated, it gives CASGWGTNTGELFF.

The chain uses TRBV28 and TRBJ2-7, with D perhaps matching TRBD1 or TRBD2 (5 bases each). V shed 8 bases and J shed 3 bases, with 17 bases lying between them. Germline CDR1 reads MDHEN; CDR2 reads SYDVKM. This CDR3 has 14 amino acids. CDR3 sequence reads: CASGPGTLNYEQYF. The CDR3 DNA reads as TGTGCCAGCGGACCAGGGACGTTAAACTACGAGCAGTACTTC.